Listed here are 2 T cell receptor beta chains from one sample, sequenced in a study of blood T cell repertoires in COVID-19. The protocol was immunoSEQ multiplex PCR, while the TCRdb copy is restricted to in-frame clones and leaves out a portion. The table has under 250,000 clones, about 82% seen once; the top ten hold 6% to 7%. Sample: peripheral blood. Receptors originate from a woman aged 60-75 years with active or convalescent COVID-19.

This clone came up many times. The J gene is TRBJ2-2, the V gene TRBV7-8; TRBD2 aligns across 9 bases. From germline, CDR1 is SGHVS and CDR2 FQNEAQ. The CDR3 length is 16 residues. V gave up 2 bases and J gave up 5 bases; unmatched junction bases: 6. CDR3 sequence: CASSLIAGVRTGELFF. DNA of the CDR3: TGTGCCAGCAGCTTAATAGCGGGAGTAAGAACCGGGGAGCTGTTTTTT.

The chain combines TRBV5-4 with TRBJ2-5; TRBD2 matches 13 bases. V was clipped by 4 bases and J by 5 bases; unmatched bases: 11. This CDR3 comprises 17 residues. Germline CDR1 reads SGHNT; CDR2 reads YYREEE (reference sequence). CDR3 amino acids: CASSTGLGLAGAETQYF. The CDR3 DNA is TGTGCCAGCAGCACCGGCCTCGGACTAGCGGGAGCTGAGACCCAGTACTTC.